The clone carrying this T cell receptor beta chain has a single count. The data are from a study of blood T cell repertoires in COVID-19. Study-level background: T cells, B-cell-depleted T cells, or PBMCs supplied cDNA or gDNA.

Original data processing: Amplifying reference gene primers gave estimates of nucleated cell counts. The method was immunoSEQ multiplex PCR; TCRdb's version includes in-frame clones alone and lacks a portion of them. The V and J calls and clone size are taken from that table; D and trimming were inferred from the DNA. The sample has over 100,000 clones; more than 75% are singletons. CDR3 length: 16 residues. V lost 3 bases to trimming and J lost 2 bases, with 17 bases between them. Germline CDR1 is MNHEY and CDR2 is SMNVEV (reference sequence). Sequencing was done on a sample of peripheral blood. The chain combines TRBV27 with TRBJ2-7, with D possibly matching TRBD1 (6 bases). This receptor was identified in a man over 45 with acute or convalescent COVID-19. The CDR3 DNA reads as TGTGCCAGCAGTTTCCGCCTCTTTGGGACAACCTACGAGCAGTACTTC. As protein: CASSFRLFGTTYEQYF.